The present T cell receptor beta chain was sequenced within a study of blood T cell repertoires in COVID-19. Study summary: The United States, Italy and Spain were the sources of the acute and convalescent COVID-19 samples.

The V gene end was trimmed by 3 bases and the J gene end by 3 bases; junction bases not matched to a gene: 5. The CDR3 contains 14 residues. Germline CDR1 LGHDT, CDR2 YNNKEL (reference sequence). Original processing methods: Estimated nucleated cell counts came from reference gene primer amplification. Repertoires were generated with immunoSEQ multiplex PCR, while TCRdb's copy carries only in-frame clones and drops some. That table is the source of V, J and clone size, and D and trimming were worked out from the DNA. The table has approximately 300,000 clones, 90% seen once. Participant-reported clinical history was the basis for cohort assignment.

Sequencing was done on a sample of PBMCs or T cells enriched from blood (not recorded which). The clonotype was recovered from a woman between 18 and 29 years old with acute COVID-19. V usage is TRBV3-1 (or the pseudogene TRBV3-2) and J usage is TRBJ2-7, with 7 bases fitting TRBD1. The CDR3 DNA sequence: TGTGCCAGCAGCCACGGGGACAGCTTCTACGAGCAGTACTTC. It specifies CASSHGDSFYEQYF.